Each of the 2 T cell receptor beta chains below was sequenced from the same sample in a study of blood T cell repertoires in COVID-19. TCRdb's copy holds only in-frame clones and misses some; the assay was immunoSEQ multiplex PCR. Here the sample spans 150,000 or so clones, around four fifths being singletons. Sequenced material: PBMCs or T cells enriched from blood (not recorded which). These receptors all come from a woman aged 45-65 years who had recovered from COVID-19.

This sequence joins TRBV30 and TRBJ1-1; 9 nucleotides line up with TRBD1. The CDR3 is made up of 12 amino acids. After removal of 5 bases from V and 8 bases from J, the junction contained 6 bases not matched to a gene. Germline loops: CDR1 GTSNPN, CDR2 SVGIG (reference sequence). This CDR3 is CAWRSGTGEAFF. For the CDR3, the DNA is TGTGCCTGGCGCTCCGGGACAGGGGAAGCTTTCTTT.

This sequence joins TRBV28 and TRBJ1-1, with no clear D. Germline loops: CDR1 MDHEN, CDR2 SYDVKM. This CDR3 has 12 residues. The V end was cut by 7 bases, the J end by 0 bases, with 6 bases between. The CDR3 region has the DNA TGTGCCAGCACCCTCCTGAACACTGAAGCTTTCTTT. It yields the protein CASTLLNTEAFF.